This paragraph covers one TCR beta chain sequence. This entry belongs to a study of blood T cell repertoires in COVID-19. Study background: The samples span acute and convalescent COVID-19 from the United States, Italy and Spain.

The CDR3 contains 13 residues. Germline V gene lookup returns CDR1 MDHEN and CDR2 SYDVKM. The junction had 6 bases not matched to a gene; V was cut back by 7 bases and J by 7 bases. Authors' processing steps: Quantification of nucleated cells was approximated via reference gene primer amplification. TCRdb's table, derived via immunoSEQ multiplex PCR, lists solely in-frame clones and lacks some. D and trimming come from the DNA, and the V and J calls and clone size come from that table. In the table there are fewer than 250,000 clones, about 80% of which are singletons. The sequenced material came from peripheral blood. The TCR originated in a woman of 80 years or more with acute or convalescent COVID-19. The chain recombines TRBV28 with TRBJ1-5; 8 nucleotides match TRBD1. CDR3 protein: CASNKDRVQPQHF. In DNA form, the CDR3 reads TGTGCCAGCAACAAGGACAGGGTACAGCCCCAGCATTTT.